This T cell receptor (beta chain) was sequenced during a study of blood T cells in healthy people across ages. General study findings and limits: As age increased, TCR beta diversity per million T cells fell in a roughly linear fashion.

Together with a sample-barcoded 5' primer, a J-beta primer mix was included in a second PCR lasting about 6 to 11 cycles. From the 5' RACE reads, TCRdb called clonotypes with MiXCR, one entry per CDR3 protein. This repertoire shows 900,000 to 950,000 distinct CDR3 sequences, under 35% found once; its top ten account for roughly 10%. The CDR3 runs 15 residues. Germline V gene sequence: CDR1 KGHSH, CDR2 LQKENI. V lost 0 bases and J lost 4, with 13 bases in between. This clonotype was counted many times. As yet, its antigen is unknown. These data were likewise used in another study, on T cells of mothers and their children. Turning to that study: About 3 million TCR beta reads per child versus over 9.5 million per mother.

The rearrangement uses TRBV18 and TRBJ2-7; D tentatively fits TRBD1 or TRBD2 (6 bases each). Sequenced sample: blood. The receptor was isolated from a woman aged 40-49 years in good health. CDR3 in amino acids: CASSPPRVGGYEQYF. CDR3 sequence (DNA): TGTGCCAGCTCACCACCCAGGGTAGGGGGGTACGAGCAGTACTTC.